One and the same sample provided the 21 T cell receptor beta chains below, sequenced in a study of technical replicates of blood from several donors. Clones were read by immunoSEQ multiplex PCR, and TCRdb kept only the in-frame ones, dropping some. The sample lists fewer than 90,000 clones, 89% occurring once. The sequenced sample was T cells isolated from PBMCs. Receptors were obtained from a human donor in good health.

The chain has TRBV13 and TRBJ1-3; D gene ambiguous. V was shortened by 8 bases and J by 0 bases, with 20 bases between the two germline ends. The CDR3 has 17 residues. Germline loops: CDR1 PRHDT, CDR2 FYEKMQ (reference sequence). The CDR3 spells CASYFGRVPFSGNTIYF. The CDR3 DNA reads TGTGCCAGCTATTTCGGGCGGGTTCCTTTCTCTGGAAACACCATATATTTT.

The CDR3 DNA reads TGTGCCAGTAGTATGGAGGAGGGCTATGGCTACACCTTC. Its protein product is CASSMEEGYGYTF. The genes are TRBV19 and TRBJ1-2, with D unclear. There are 13 residues in the CDR3. The germline gives CDR1 LNHDA, CDR2 SQIVND (reference sequence). V lost 3 bases to trimming and J lost 4 bases, with 9 bases between them. Together with reference TRBV19 and TRBJ1-2, the CDR3 gives the full variable domain: DGGITQSPKYLFRKEGQNVTLSCEQNLNHDAMYWYRQDPGQGLRLIYYSQIVNDFQKGDIAEGYSVSREKKESFPLTVTSAQKNPTAFYLCASSMEEGYGYTFGSGTRLTVV.

V and J are TRBV11-3 and TRBJ2-3; D gene ambiguous. The CDR3 totals 13 residues. Germline V gene sequence: CDR1 SGHNT, CDR2 YENEEA. Between the trimmed V and J ends, which lost 5 bases and 6 bases, there was a span of 12 bases. The CDR3 DNA reads as TGTGCCAGCAGCACCTATCAAGATGATACGCAGTATTTT. Protein: CASSTYQDDTQYF.

The V gene is TRBV11-2, the J gene TRBJ1-1, with D uncertain. Deletions cut 6 bases from V and 12 bases from J, with 8 bases between. This CDR3 has 9 amino acids. Germline CDR1 reads SGHAT; CDR2 reads FQNNGV. CDR3 in DNA: TGTGCCAGCAGTCGCAGGCCTTTCTTT. Translation: CASSRRPFF.

The rearrangement uses TRBV9 and TRBJ2-2; 8 nucleotides match TRBD2. Losses at the gene ends were 0 bases for V and 3 bases for J; bases not matched to a gene: 4. There are 16 residues in the CDR3. Germline V gene lookup returns CDR1 SGDLS and CDR2 YYNGEE. DNA for the CDR3: TGTGCCAGCAGCGTAGGTACTAGCGGTTACACCGGGGAGCTGTTTTTT. Translating it yields CASSVGTSGYTGELFF.

CDR3 residues: CASSQDRERDPAEQYF. CDR3 DNA sequence: TGCGCCAGCAGCCAAGATCGGGAGCGGGATCCCGCCGAGCAGTACTTC. The gene calls are TRBV4-3 and TRBJ2-7; 7 bases align to TRBD2. The CDR3 contains 16 residues. J lost 6 bases, V lost 0 bases, and 11 bases had no gene match. Germline V gene data show CDR1 as LGHNA and CDR2 as YSLEER.

The chain has TRBV13 and TRBJ2-7, with D unresolved. The germline CDR1 and CDR2 sequences are PRHDT and FYEKMQ (reference sequence). The CDR3 spans 15 residues. V gave up 4 bases and J gave up 4 bases, with 17 bases separating them. For the CDR3, the DNA is TGTGCCAGCAGCTCTGGTCGTGGGCAGAATTACGAGCAGTACTTC. It encodes CASSSGRGQNYEQYF.

This sequence joins TRBV12-1 and TRBJ1-5; the table names TRBD1, a call not compared with the DNA. TRBV12-1 is recorded as a pseudogene. The CDR3 sequence is 14 residues long. CDR3 DNA: TGTGCCAGCAGGGATATGACAGACAATCAGCCCCAGCATTTT. Translated, it gives CASRDMTDNQPQHF.

The chain uses TRBV9 and TRBJ2-7; D is perhaps TRBD2 (7 bases). The V and J ends lost 0 bases and 4 bases respectively, with 17 bases between them. The CDR3 spans 16 residues. In germline, CDR1 is SGDLS, CDR2 YYNGEE. CDR3 protein: CASSVGEGQGTYEQYF. CDR3 coding DNA: TGTGCCAGCAGCGTAGGGGAGGGGCAGGGGACTTACGAGCAGTACTTC.

The chain combines TRBV25-1 with TRBJ2-6; possible D gene TRBD1, 5 bases. Germline V gene sequence: CDR1 MGHDK, CDR2 SYGVNS. The CDR3 is 14 amino acids. Trimming pared 7 bases from V and 2 bases from J, leaving 9 bases between. The CDR3 is CASTGNTGANVLTF. For the CDR3, the DNA is TGTGCCAGCACAGGGAACACTGGGGCCAACGTCCTGACTTTC.

This sequence joins TRBV4-2 and TRBJ2-1; D uncertain. The V end lost 0 bases, the J end lost 1 base, and 7 bases lay between the germline ends. Germline V gene sequence: CDR1 LGHNA, CDR2 YNFKEQ. The CDR3 sequence is 15 residues long. The CDR3 protein is CASSQELASYNEQFF. CDR3 nucleotides: TGTGCCAGCAGCCAAGAATTAGCATCCTACAATGAGCAGTTCTTC.

V and J are TRBV28 and TRBJ2-6; D call uncertain. Between the trimmed V and J ends, which lost 7 bases and 0 bases, there was a span of 10 bases. This CDR3 spans 15 amino acids. Germline loops: CDR1 MDHEN, CDR2 SYDVKM. This CDR3 reads CASINGVSGANVLTF. The CDR3 nucleotides are TGTGCCAGCATAAACGGAGTCTCTGGGGCCAACGTCCTGACTTTC.

This clone turned up a few times. The V call is TRBV10-1, the J call TRBJ1-5; a weak D match, TRBD1 (5 bases). The V and J ends lost 5 bases and 5 bases respectively, with 19 bases between them. The CDR3 extends over 16 amino acids. Germline V gives CDR1 WNHNN, CDR2 SYGVQD (reference sequence). CDR3 coding DNA: TGCGCCAGCAGTCACAGGAGTGGCTCTTCGGATCAGCCCCAGCATTTT. Translated, it gives CASSHRSGSSDQPQHF.

The chain is built from TRBV7-2 and TRBJ1-2; TRBD1 matches 7 bases. This CDR3 contains 13 residues. J was trimmed by 6 bases and V by 5 bases; bases with no gene match: 6. The germline V gene encodes CDR1 SGHTA and CDR2 FQGNSA. Here the CDR3 DNA reads TGTGCCAGCAGCGGGGACAGCTCAAATGGCTACACCTTC. Its protein product is CASSGDSSNGYTF.

The V and J genes are TRBV6-5 and TRBJ2-1; TRBD2 aligns across 10 bases. The germline V gene has CDR1 MNHEY and CDR2 SVGAGI. V shed 5 bases, J shed 1 base, and the junction held 2 bases outside the gene matches. This CDR3 is 15 amino acids long. DNA of the CDR3: TGTGCCAGCAGTGCGGGACTAGCGTCCTACAATGAGCAGTTCTTC. This sequence encodes CASSAGLASYNEQFF.

V and J are TRBV6-5 and TRBJ1-1, with TRBD1 matching over 7 bases. The J segment lost 7 bases and the V segment lost 2 bases, leaving 7 bases of the junction unmatched. Germline values: CDR1 MNHEY, CDR2 SVGAGI. CDR3 length equals 14 residues. CDR3 loop: CASSYRTGTGEAFF. CDR3 DNA sequence: TGTGCCAGCAGTTACAGGACAGGAACGGGTGAAGCTTTCTTT.

In its sample, this clone was seen once. J is TRBJ2-1 and V is TRBV30; D is possibly TRBD1 (6 bases). Trimming took 6 bases from V and 8 from J, leaving 23 bases between them. The V gene's germline CDR1 is GTSNPN and CDR2 SVGIG (reference sequence). The CDR3 consists of 15 residues. CDR3 nucleotide sequence: TGTGCCTGCCAACCGGGACAAGTATATTACGATGAGCAGTTCTTC. As protein: CACQPGQVYYDEQFF. Variable domain in full (rest from reference TRBV30 and TRBJ2-1): SQTIHQWPATLVQPVGSPLSLECTVEGTSNPNLYWYRQAAGRGLQLLFYSVGIGQISSEVPQNLSASRPQDRQFILSSKKLLLSDSGFYLCACQPGQVYYDEQFFGPGTRLTVL.

The chain joins TRBV6-5 to TRBJ1-1, with a tentative D call TRBD1 (6 bases). From germline, CDR1 is MNHEY and CDR2 SVGAGI. The V end lost 5 bases, the J end lost 7 bases, and 20 bases lay between the germline ends. This CDR3 is built from 15 residues. For the CDR3, the DNA is TGTGCCAGCAGTCCGTACGTTCTAGGACAGAGTGAAGCTTTCTTT. Its translation is CASSPYVLGQSEAFF.

This sequence joins TRBV30 and TRBJ2-6; weak D call: TRBD1 (5 bases). Trimming cost V 5 bases and J 0 bases, with 5 bases left between them. The germline V gene has CDR1 GTSNPN and CDR2 SVGIG (reference sequence). This CDR3 has 13 residues. The CDR3 nucleotides read TGTGCCTGGCAGGGCTCTGGGGCCAACGTCCTGACTTTC. Residues: CAWQGSGANVLTF.

This clone is a singleton in its sample. The chain combines TRBV6-5 with TRBJ1-3, with 9 bases matching TRBD1. The CDR3 sequence is 14 residues long. V lost 6 bases and J lost 3; bases outside the gene matches: 3. Germline CDR1 and CDR2: MNHEY and SVGAGI. This chain's CDR3 is CASRGQGGGNTIYF. CDR3 DNA sequence: TGTGCCAGCAGGGGACAGGGAGGTGGAAACACCATATATTTT.

The chain recombines TRBV27 with TRBJ2-7, with 7 bases matching TRBD1. This CDR3 has 13 residues. V was clipped by 6 bases and J by 1 base; unmatched bases: 3. Looked up from germline, CDR1 is MNHEY and CDR2 is SMNVEV (reference sequence). CDR3 in amino acids: CASRGGRSYEQYF. In DNA, the CDR3 is TGTGCCAGCAGAGGGGGCCGTTCCTACGAGCAGTACTTC.